This T cell receptor (beta chain) is drawn from a study of blood T cell repertoires in COVID-19. Study in general: Acute and convalescent COVID-19 samples came from the United States, Italy and Spain.

V lost 3 bases to trimming and J lost 13 bases, with 16 bases between them. The germline V gene has CDR1 SGHNT and CDR2 YYREEE (reference sequence). The CDR3 has 12 residues. TCRdb's table, derived via immunoSEQ multiplex PCR, lists solely in-frame clones and lacks some. The table lists around 200,000 clones, around nine tenths of them singletons. This receptor was taken from a man aged 55-75 years who had recovered from COVID-19. The chain uses TRBV5-4 and TRBJ1-1; TRBD1 might be the D (5 bases). What was sequenced was peripheral blood. CDR3 region: CASSSLESGGFF. The CDR3 region has the DNA TGTGCCAGCAGCTCCTTGGAGAGCGGGGGTTTCTTT.